The entry that follows covers one T cell receptor (beta chain) sequence. These data belong to a study of T cell changes during pregnancy in multiple sclerosis. Generated by immunoSEQ multiplex PCR, the TCRdb table keeps only in-frame clones and is missing some. The table records tens of thousands of clones, 80% to 95% of them present only once. Germline V CDR1 and CDR2: LNHDA, SQIVND (reference sequence). The V gene lost 1 base and the J gene lost 1 base, with 16 bases spanning the gap. CDR3 length: 17 residues. This chain joins TRBV19 and TRBJ1-1; D may be TRBD1 (6 bases). Sequenced here: peripheral blood, sampled after pregnancy. The TCR originated in a female donor with multiple sclerosis, enrolled in a pregnancy study. The CDR3 spells CASSIVGAETQNTEAFF. CDR3 nucleotide sequence: TGTGCCAGTAGTATAGTGGGGGCCGAGACGCAGAACACTGAAGCTTTCTTT.